The 32 T cell receptor beta chains below all came from one sample that was sequenced in a study of CD8+CD57+ T cells in acquired aplastic anemia. In patients chosen for sequencing, flow cytometry had shown CD8+CD57+ cell expansion. CDR3 and TCR beta VDJ profiling relied on a genomic DNA template. Via MiXCR, TCRdb re-called the reads, giving one row per CDR3 protein. The profile covers about 98,000 distinct CDR3 sequences, with 55% to 75% appearing a single time and roughly two thirds taken by the ten largest. Sequenced: sorted CD4+, CD8+, or CD8+CD57+ T cells (not recorded which) from PBMCs. The source is a human donor with aplastic anemia.

V and J are TRBV2 and TRBJ2-7; 7 positions agree with TRBD1. Looked up from germline, CDR1 is SNHLY and CDR2 is FYNNEI. Trimming took 7 bases from V and 3 from J; bases not matched to a gene: 9. The CDR3 consists of 14 residues. CDR3 residues: CASNFGQAIYEQYF. CDR3 DNA: TGTGCCAGCAACTTCGGACAGGCAATCTACGAGCAGTACTTC.

The chain recombines TRBV20-1 with TRBJ1-6, with D uncertain. This CDR3 is built from 14 residues. Germline V gives CDR1 DFQATT, CDR2 SNEGSKA (reference sequence). V was pared by 3 bases and J by 9 bases, with 15 bases between. CDR3 sequence (DNA): TGCAGTGCTAGTGAATTGGAGCCGGGTTCACCCCTCCACTTT. It codes for CSASELEPGSPLHF.

The chain uses TRBV2 and TRBJ2-1, with a possible D match to TRBD2 (6 bases). CDR1 and CDR2 (germline): SNHLY, FYNNEI. The ends were cut back, 4 bases at V and 10 bases at J, with 14 bases in the middle. There are 13 residues in the CDR3. The CDR3, as DNA: TGTGCCAGCAGTGCGGGGGTTTTCTACGAGCAGTTCTTC. Translating it yields CASSAGVFYEQFF.

The rearrangement joins TRBV19 to TRBJ2-3; 10 bases agree with TRBD2. The CDR3 has 15 amino acids. V was pared by 7 bases and J by 2 bases, with 6 bases of the junction left unmatched. Germline V gene lookup returns CDR1 LNHDA and CDR2 SQIVND (reference sequence). DNA for the CDR3: TGTGCCAGTACAACGAGCGGGGGGGTCACAGATACGCAGTATTTT. Translating it yields CASTTSGGVTDTQYF.

In regard to this clonotype: The junction departs from the called germline gene at one end, perhaps through a read error. This sequence joins TRBV10-3 and TRBJ2-3; weak D call: TRBD2 (7 bases). This CDR3 is built from 16 residues. Germline V lookup: CDR1 ENHRY, CDR2 SYGVKD. CDR3 sequence: CASSAIGGASTDTQYF. For the CDR3, the DNA is TGTGCCAGCAGTGCGATAGGGGGGGCGTCCACAGATACGCAGTATTTT.

This clonotype was counted at least ten times. J is TRBJ1-5 and V is TRBV19; 8 bases agree with TRBD1. V trimming: 5 bases; J trimming: 2 bases; junction bases outside the gene matches: 8. Germline CDR1 LNHDA, CDR2 SQIVND (reference sequence). This CDR3 has 16 residues. The CDR3 protein is CASSLDRGGGNQPQHF. The CDR3 DNA is TGTGCCAGTAGTCTCGACAGGGGCGGCGGCAATCAGCCCCAGCATTTT.

The chain joins TRBV20-1 to TRBJ2-7; 8 nucleotides match TRBD1. This CDR3 is 14 amino acids long. With V trimmed by 6 bases and J by 2 bases, 9 bases remained unmatched. The germline V gene has CDR1 DFQATT and CDR2 SNEGSKA (reference sequence). The CDR3 here is CSATDRVAAYEQYF. DNA for the CDR3: TGCAGTGCCACGGACAGGGTGGCGGCCTACGAGCAGTACTTC.

The chain is built from TRBV25-1 and TRBJ2-3; D remains ambiguous. CDR1 is MGHDK and CDR2 is SYGVNS in the germline V gene. This CDR3 has 15 amino acids. Trimming left V 2 bases short and J 0 bases short, with 9 bases between. CDR3 DNA: TGTGCCAGCAGTGAACGTGCAGTGAGCACAGATACGCAGTATTTT. Residues: CASSERAVSTDTQYF.

V and J are TRBV25-1 and TRBJ2-3; TRBD2 is a possible D gene (5 bases). The V gene's germline CDR1 is MGHDK and CDR2 SYGVNS. The CDR3 has 13 residues. V lost 6 bases to trimming and J lost 5 bases, with 12 bases between them. The CDR3 DNA follows: TGTGCCAGCAGCGTTGTCGGGGAAGATACGCAGTATTTT. It specifies CASSVVGEDTQYF.

This clonotype was seen at least ten times. This chain uses TRBV5-5 with TRBJ1-5; tentatively, D is TRBD1 (5 bases). The V gene lost 3 bases and the J gene lost 4 bases, with 11 bases spanning the gap. The V gene's germline CDR1 is SGHKS and CDR2 YYEKEE (reference sequence). The CDR3 covers 14 residues. CDR3 amino acids: CASSSGWENQPQHF. DNA of the CDR3: TGTGCCAGCAGCTCAGGGTGGGAAAATCAGCCCCAGCATTTT.

This clonotype was counted between two and nine times. This sequence joins TRBV20-1 and TRBJ1-1, with D possibly TRBD1 on 5 matching bases. Trimming took off 1 base at V and 4 bases at J, with 13 bases between the two ends. The CDR3 consists of 14 residues. CDR1 and CDR2 from the germline V gene are DFQATT and SNEGSKA (reference sequence). The CDR3: CSARGLGRGTEAFF. CDR3 sequence (DNA): TGCAGTGCTAGAGGGCTTGGTAGGGGCACTGAAGCTTTCTTT.

CDR3 residues: CASSFGLAGGEETQYF. In DNA form, the CDR3 reads TGTGCCAGCAGCTTCGGACTAGCGGGGGGGGAAGAGACCCAGTACTTC. The chain is built from TRBV7-2 and TRBJ2-5; TRBD2 matches 15 bases. CDR1 and CDR2 (germline): SGHTA, FQGNSA. The CDR3 consists of 16 residues. V was pared by 3 bases and J by 3 bases, with 2 bases of the junction left unmatched.

The V and J genes are TRBV10-3 and TRBJ2-7; a weak D match, TRBD1 (6 bases). Trimming took off 7 bases at V and 2 bases at J, with 12 bases between the two ends. The CDR3 covers 13 residues. Germline V gene sequence: CDR1 ENHRY, CDR2 SYGVKD. The CDR3 loop is CAINGQQTYEQYF. The CDR3 coding sequence is TGTGCCATCAATGGACAGCAAACCTACGAGCAGTACTTC.

This clonotype is medium-sized within its sample. The rearrangement uses TRBV7-8 and TRBJ2-7; unclear D gene. V lost 0 bases, J lost 4 bases, and 13 bases lay in between. There are 15 residues in the CDR3. Germline values: CDR1 SGHVS, CDR2 FQNEAQ. The chain's CDR3 is CASSLASSSVYEQYF. CDR3 nucleotide sequence: TGTGCCAGCAGCTTAGCGAGTTCCAGCGTATACGAGCAGTACTTC.

This chain joins TRBV2 and TRBJ2-4; no definite D call. Per germline, CDR1 SNHLY and CDR2 FYNNEI. The V gene lost 2 bases and the J gene lost 0 bases, with 8 bases spanning the gap. The CDR3 is made up of 15 amino acids. The CDR3, as DNA: TGTGCCAGCAGTGAACCTTGGTTAGCCAAAAACATTCAGTACTTC. Residues: CASSEPWLAKNIQYF.

J is TRBJ1-2 and V is TRBV19; 9 nucleotides match TRBD1. The J segment lost 2 bases and the V segment lost 6 bases, leaving 7 bases of the junction unmatched. CDR1 is LNHDA, CDR2 SQIVND, per germline (reference sequence). This CDR3 region has 15 residues. CDR3 in amino acids: CASSRGQGWNYGYTF. As DNA, the CDR3 is TGTGCCAGTAGCCGGGGACAGGGATGGAACTATGGCTACACCTTC. Full variable domain (missing parts from reference TRBV19 and TRBJ1-2): DGGITQSPKYLFRKEGQNVTLSCEQNLNHDAMYWYRQDPGQGLRLIYYSQIVNDFQKGDIAEGYSVSREKKESFPLTVTSAQKNPTAFYLCASSRGQGWNYGYTFGSGTRLTVV.

V is TRBV20-1 and J is TRBJ2-7, with D perhaps TRBD1 (6 bases). Germline V gives CDR1 DFQATT, CDR2 SNEGSKA (reference sequence). The CDR3 has 11 amino acids. The V end was cut by 5 bases, the J end by 6 bases, with 11 bases between. CDR3 DNA: TGCAGTGCTGATACAGGGCCCGAGCAGTACTTC. Its translation is CSADTGPEQYF.

This clonotype was counted between two and nine times. V usage is TRBV20-1 and J usage is TRBJ1-4; no firm D call. The CDR3 spans 12 residues. The V gene's germline CDR1 is DFQATT and CDR2 SNEGSKA (reference sequence). V was trimmed by 1 base and J by 8 bases, leaving 8 bases between them. CDR3 sequence (DNA): TGCAGTGCTAGAGTGCCGGGCGAAAAACTGTTTTTT. Encoded protein: CSARVPGEKLFF.

The rearrangement links TRBV29-1 to TRBJ1-2, with D unresolved. This CDR3 is built from 11 residues. Trimming shortened V by 4 bases and J by 10 bases, and 13 bases separated the two germline ends. The germline V gene encodes CDR1 SQVTM and CDR2 ANQGSEA. The CDR3 spells CSVVQNGDYTF. CDR3 coding DNA: TGCAGCGTTGTACAAAATGGGGACTACACCTTC.

In the case of this clonotype: One end of the junction does not line up with germline, which may come from a read error. This sequence joins TRBV4-3 and TRBJ2-5; 7 bases are shared with TRBD2. CDR1 is LGHNA and CDR2 is YSLEER in the germline V gene. CDR3 length: 13 residues. The CDR3 nucleotides are TGCGCCAGCAGTCGGGACTACCAAGAGGCCCAGTACTTC. Translation gives CASSRDYQEAQYF.

This chain uses TRBV20-1 with TRBJ2-7; a possible D gene is TRBD2 (7 bases). In germline, CDR1 is DFQATT, CDR2 SNEGSKA (reference sequence). V was trimmed by 1 base and J by 6 bases, leaving 19 bases between them. This CDR3 contains 15 residues. The CDR3 reads CSARARGGRGSEQYF. The CDR3 region has the DNA TGCAGTGCTAGAGCCAGGGGAGGGAGAGGATCCGAGCAGTACTTC.

The V gene is TRBV19, the J gene TRBJ2-7, with TRBD1 identical over 8 bases. Trimming cost V 4 bases and J 5 bases; bases outside gene matches: 7. Per the germline V gene, CDR1 is LNHDA and CDR2 is SQIVND (reference sequence). This CDR3 is 14 amino acids long. Here the CDR3 DNA reads TGTGCCAGTAGTAAGCAGGGGGCTATCGACGAGCAGTACTTC. Protein sequence: CASSKQGAIDEQYF.

The chain recombines TRBV7-6 with TRBJ2-7, with 9 bases aligning to TRBD1. The CDR3 is made up of 15 amino acids. The germline CDR1 and CDR2 sequences are SGHVS and FNYEAQ. Trimming removed 2 bases from V and 4 bases from J; junction bases left unmatched: 6. In nucleotides, the CDR3 is TGTGCCAGCAGCTTACCCCGGGACAGGGAGTACGAGCAGTACTTC. The encoded protein is CASSLPRDREYEQYF. The full variable domain, completed using reference TRBV7-6 and TRBJ2-7, is GAGVSQSPRYKVTKRGQDVALRCDPISGHVSLYWYRQALGQGPEFLTYFNYEAQQDKSGLPNDRFSAERPEGSISTLTIQRTEQRDSAMYRCASSLPRDREYEQYFGPGTRLTVT.

J is TRBJ2-2 and V is TRBV2, with D perhaps matching TRBD1 (5 bases). The CDR3 has 14 residues. Germline V CDR1 and CDR2: SNHLY, FYNNEI. V lost 6 bases and J 5 bases, leaving 13 bases between the germline ends. The CDR3 loop reads CASRGQAITGELFF. CDR3 DNA sequence: TGTGCCAGCAGGGGGCAGGCGATAACCGGGGAGCTGTTTTTT. Variable domain in full (rest from reference TRBV2 and TRBJ2-2): EPEVTQTPSHQVTQMGQEVILRCVPISNHLYFYWYRQILGQKVEFLVSFYNNEISEKSEIFDDQFSVERPDGSNFTLKIRSTKLEDSAMYFCASRGQAITGELFFGEGSRLTVL.

This rearrangement joins TRBV24-1 to TRBJ2-3; 13 nucleotides agree with TRBD2. The J segment lost 1 base and the V segment lost 4 bases, leaving 4 bases of the junction unmatched. The CDR3 is made up of 17 amino acids. Germline V gene sequence: CDR1 KGHDR, CDR2 SFDVKD. Written as DNA, the CDR3 is TGTGCCACCAGTGAACCTGGGACTAGCGGGGGCACAGATACGCAGTATTTT. Translated, it gives CATSEPGTSGGTDTQYF.

This clonotype turned up a few times. In DNA, the CDR3 is TGTGCCAGTAGTATAGTCACTAGCGGCTCCTACGAGCAGTACTTC. This encodes CASSIVTSGSYEQYF. This chain joins TRBV19 and TRBJ2-7; 8 positions match TRBD2. Trimming at V came to 1 base and at J to 0 bases, leaving 2 bases not matched to a gene. The germline gives CDR1 LNHDA, CDR2 SQIVND (reference sequence). The CDR3 spans 15 residues.

This clonotype was seen more than once but under ten times. This may arise from a read error, as a much more abundant clone is one base away. The gene calls are TRBV3-1 and TRBJ2-1; D remains ambiguous. The CDR3 extends over 16 amino acids. Looked up from germline, CDR1 is LGHDT and CDR2 is YNNKEL (reference sequence). The CDR3 DNA is TGTGTCAGCAGCGACCTCTCGCTTGAAGCCTACAATGAGCAGTTCTTC. Translating it yields CVSSDLSLEAYNEQFF.

The chain couples TRBV7-9 to TRBJ1-1; a weak D match, TRBD1 (5 bases). Germline V lookup: CDR1 SEHNR, CDR2 FQNEAQ (reference sequence). The CDR3 has 12 amino acids. This CDR3 reads CLGLRWGTEAFF. DNA for the CDR3: TGTTTGGGGCTCCGCTGGGGCACTGAAGCTTTCTTT.

V is TRBV20-1 and J is TRBJ2-5; 9 nucleotides agree with TRBD2. V dropped 0 bases and J dropped 2; count of bases not matched to a gene: 16. Germline CDR1 DFQATT, CDR2 SNEGSKA (reference sequence). The CDR3 runs 19 residues. The CDR3 nucleotides read TGCAGTGCTAGAGATTTCGTTCCCTCCGCTAGCGGGATTCAAGAGACCCAGTACTTC. Protein product: CSARDFVPSASGIQETQYF.

This chain connects TRBV10-2 to TRBJ2-7; 7 nucleotides match TRBD2. In germline, CDR1 is WSHSY, CDR2 SAAADI. Trimming took 4 bases from V and 3 from J; bases not matched to a gene: 6. The CDR3 has 14 amino acids. CDR3 in DNA: TGCGCCAGCAGTGGATCTAGCGGTATCTACGAGCAGTACTTC. Its translation: CASSGSSGIYEQYF.

The count of this clonotype is one. The gene calls are TRBV20-1 and TRBJ2-7, with D perhaps TRBD1 or TRBD2 (7 bases each). The CDR3 sequence is 16 residues long. In germline, CDR1 is DFQATT, CDR2 SNEGSKA (reference sequence). Trimming cost V 4 bases and J 1 base, with 20 bases left between them. CDR3 sequence (DNA): TGCAGTGCTACCAGGGGGGGGAGCGGGTTGTCCTACGAGCAGTACTTC. Translated, it gives CSATRGGSGLSYEQYF.

V is TRBV10-3 and J is TRBJ2-7; TRBD1 aligns across 9 bases. The CDR3 has 17 amino acids. The J segment lost 0 bases and the V segment lost 6 bases, leaving 12 bases of the junction unmatched. In germline, CDR1 is ENHRY, CDR2 SYGVKD. The CDR3 region is CAISGQGKGSTSYEQYF. In DNA, the CDR3 is TGTGCCATCAGCGGACAGGGGAAAGGTTCCACCTCCTACGAGCAGTACTTC.